The present T cell receptor beta chain was sequenced within a study of beta chain features in type 1 diabetes. General study findings and limits: It was among patients, rather than healthy donors, that naive, central memory and Treg TCRB repertoires appeared more similar.

Germline V gene lookup returns CDR1 DFQATT and CDR2 SNEGSKA (reference sequence). CDR3 length equals 11 residues. V was shortened by 1 base and J by 3 bases, with 4 bases between the two germline ends. CD4+ naive, central memory, regulatory and stem cell-like memory subsets were isolated by sorting on CD45RO/CCR7/CD25/CD127/CD95/CD27. The investigators reverse transcribed all of the isolated RNA, so they sequenced expressed TCRB transcripts. The read count averaged around 3.6 million across naive, central memory and regulatory T cell samples. Profiling relied on immunoSEQ multiplex PCR, and the TCRdb table lists in-frame clones only, not all of them. This sample yields around 500,000 clones, of which roughly 10% are seen a single time; 0.035% to 0.05% belongs to the top ten. On this clone: What it binds is not known.

The origin of this receptor is a woman aged 18-30 years in good health. The chain has TRBV20-1 and TRBJ2-7, with D hard to call. Sequencing input: naive CD4+ T cells from blood. CDR3 DNA sequence: TGCAGTGCTAGAGCCCGCTACGAGCAGTACTTC. Its translation: CSARARYEQYF.